The source of this T cell receptor beta chain is a study of T cell repertoires in cytomegalovirus infection. This clonotype was picked up many times. V dropped 4 bases and J dropped 6 bases, with 28 bases sitting between them. This CDR3 has 18 amino acids. Per the germline V gene, CDR1 is SGHDT and CDR2 is YYEEEE. TCRdb ran MiXCR on the reads and lists one entry per CDR3 protein. The sample includes approximately 490,000 distinct CDR3 sequences, approximately 10% of them seen just once. This clonotype was obtained from a human donor in good health (CMV status not recorded). Some clones in this sample may be carry-over from other donors' samples. The source material was PBMCs. The J gene is TRBJ2-5, the V gene TRBV5-6; D ambiguous. Written as DNA, the CDR3 is TGTGCCAGCAGCCCCGTTTTGGATCTCGCGCTGCAAGGACAGACCCAGTACTTC. Translated, it gives CASSPVLDLALQGQTQYF.